These 31 T cell receptor beta chains originate from one sample sequenced in a study of blood T cell repertoires in COVID-19. Clones were sequenced by immunoSEQ multiplex PCR, and TCRdb holds only the in-frame ones, with some missing. The sample includes about 270,000 clones, over 80% seen only once; the top ten take approximately 4%. Input material: PBMCs or T cells enriched from blood (not recorded which). Receptor source: a woman aged 25 to 39 with acute COVID-19.

CDR3 residues: CAWSAGSSVDTQYF. For the CDR3, the DNA is TGTGCCTGGAGTGCCGGGAGTTCCGTAGATACGCAGTATTTT. This sequence joins TRBV30 and TRBJ2-3; D is possibly TRBD2 (6 bases). The CDR3 has 14 amino acids. The ends were cut back, 1 base at V and 5 bases at J, with 13 bases in the middle. Germline V gene sequence: CDR1 GTSNPN, CDR2 SVGIG (reference sequence).

The chain couples TRBV12-3 or TRBV12-4 to TRBJ1-2; 9 bases map to TRBD1. The CDR3 covers 13 residues. Losses at the gene ends were 4 bases for V and 6 bases for J; bases not matched to a gene: 3. CDR3 nucleotides: TGTGCCAGCAGTTCTACAGGGGGCGATGGCTACACCTTC. Translating gives CASSSTGGDGYTF.

This chain connects TRBV7-6 to TRBJ2-3; 9 bases map to TRBD2. The V gene end was trimmed by 2 bases and the J gene end by 2 bases; junction bases not matched to a gene: 2. Germline CDR1 reads SGHVS; CDR2 reads FNYEAQ. CDR3 length: 15 amino acids. The CDR3 nucleotides read TGTGCCAGCAGCTTATTAGCGGGGGTCACAGATACGCAGTATTTT. Its protein is CASSLLAGVTDTQYF.

The CDR3 coding sequence is TGTGCCAGCAGTTTCTACCCAGATACGCAGTATTTT. This encodes CASSFYPDTQYF. The genes are TRBV12-3 or TRBV12-4 and TRBJ2-3; D uncertain. Trimming removed 3 bases at V and 4 bases at J, with 5 bases between. The CDR3 length is 12 residues.

The chain links TRBV18 to TRBJ1-1; D not resolved. The CDR3 runs 14 residues. V lost 4 bases and J 4 bases, leaving 13 bases between the germline ends. The germline V gene encodes CDR1 KGHSH and CDR2 LQKENI. The CDR3 loop reads CASSLLEGLTEAFF. CDR3 coding DNA: TGTGCCAGCTCACTGCTCGAGGGCCTCACTGAAGCTTTCTTT.

The chain carries TRBV11-2 and TRBJ2-1; 7 nucleotides agree with TRBD2. The germline V gene has CDR1 SGHAT and CDR2 FQNNGV. The CDR3 runs 15 residues. J gave up 6 bases and V 1 base, and 6 bases lay outside the gene matches. CDR3 sequence reads: CASSLGGRAGNEQFF. The DNA of the CDR3 is TGTGCCAGCAGCTTAGGTGGGAGGGCCGGCAATGAGCAGTTCTTC. The entire variable domain, with the rest obtained from reference TRBV11-2 and TRBJ2-1, is as follows: EAGVAQSPRYKIIEKRQSVAFWCNPISGHATLYWYQQILGQGPKLLIQFQNNGVVDDSQLPKDRFSAERLKGVDSTLKIQPAKLEDSAVYLCASSLGGRAGNEQFFGPGTRLTVL.

The gene calls are TRBV15 and TRBJ2-7; D not resolved. The V gene's germline CDR1 is LNHNV and CDR2 YYDKDF (reference sequence). CDR3 size: 13 residues. Deletions cut 3 bases from V and 6 bases from J, with 12 bases between. CDR3 nucleotides: TGTGCCACCAGCAGGCTAGACGGTTGCGAGCAGTACTTC. This sequence encodes CATSRLDGCEQYF. Using reference TRBV15 and TRBJ2-7 for the parts outside the CDR3, the full variable domain is DAMVIQNPRYQVTQFGKPVTLSCSQTLNHNVMYWYQQKSSQAPKLLFHYYDKDFNNEADTPDNFQSRRPNTSFCFLDIRSPGLGDTAMYLCATSRLDGCEQYFGPGTRLTVT.

The gene calls are TRBV7-9 and TRBJ2-7, with 11 bases that match TRBD1. CDR3 length: 16 residues. V was clipped by 3 bases and J by 1 base; unmatched bases: 5. The V gene's germline CDR1 is SEHNR and CDR2 FQNEAQ (reference sequence). CDR3 in DNA: TGTGCCAGCAGCTTGGTCGGACAGGGGGCGTCCTACGAGCAGTACTTC. This translates into CASSLVGQGASYEQYF.

The chain links TRBV29-1 to TRBJ2-3; D is ambiguous. This CDR3 contains 13 residues. The V end lost 1 base, the J end lost 6 bases, and 11 bases lay between the germline ends. Germline V gene data show CDR1 as SQVTM and CDR2 as ANQGSEA. The CDR3 here is CSVEGSSRDTQYF. For the CDR3, the DNA is TGCAGCGTTGAAGGTAGTTCCAGGGATACGCAGTATTTT.

The rearrangement uses TRBV5-4 and TRBJ1-2; weak D call: TRBD1 (6 bases). This CDR3 comprises 14 residues. Trimming cost V 2 bases and J 8 bases, with 16 bases left between them. The V gene's germline CDR1 is SGHNT and CDR2 YYREEE (reference sequence). DNA for the CDR3: TGTGCCAGCAGCTTTGACAGGTTCTTCGAGGGCTACACCTTC. It is translated as CASSFDRFFEGYTF.

The chain has TRBV5-8 and TRBJ2-7; D remains ambiguous. Germline CDR1 SGHTS, CDR2 YDEGEE. Deletions cut 0 bases from V and 1 base from J, with 8 bases between. The CDR3 is 14 amino acids. This CDR3 is CASSLGAQSYEQYF. Written as DNA, the CDR3 is TGTGCCAGCAGCTTGGGGGCGCAGTCCTACGAGCAGTACTTC.

This clone was observed a few times. The DNA for the CDR3 is TGCGCCAGCAGCTTGGCCGGAGGACTAGCGGGAAACACCGGGGAGCTGTTTTTT. It codes for CASSLAGGLAGNTGELFF. The chain is built from TRBV5-1 and TRBJ2-2; 12 nucleotides align to TRBD2. This CDR3 has 18 residues. Germline V lookup: CDR1 SGHRS, CDR2 YFSETQ. Trimming took 0 bases from V and 2 from J; bases not matched to a gene: 5.

The genes are TRBV27 and TRBJ2-1; 10 nucleotides line up with TRBD2. CDR1 and CDR2 (germline): MNHEY, SMNVEV (reference sequence). Germline trimming cut 2 bases from V and 3 bases from J; bases unmatched to any gene: 7. The CDR3 has 17 residues. The CDR3 coding sequence is TGTGCCAGCAGTTTACACCTAGCGGGAGCGTACTACAATGAGCAGTTCTTC. Residues: CASSLHLAGAYYNEQFF.

This chain links TRBV19 with TRBJ1-4; the D is unclear. Germline V gene sequence: CDR1 LNHDA, CDR2 SQIVND (reference sequence). This CDR3 is 13 amino acids long. V lost 4 bases and J lost 1, with 4 bases in between. The CDR3, as DNA: TGTGCCAGTAGTACCCAAACTAATGAAAAACTGTTTTTT. Translation gives CASSTQTNEKLFF.

CDR3 sequence reads: CAISGTVNEKLFF. The CDR3 DNA reads TGTGCCATCAGCGGGACAGTGAATGAAAAACTGTTTTTT. V usage is TRBV10-3 and J usage is TRBJ1-4; 7 nucleotides agree with TRBD1. V was clipped by 6 bases and J by 5 bases; unmatched bases: 3. The length of the CDR3 is 13 residues. Germline V gene data show CDR1 as ENHRY and CDR2 as SYGVKD.

The genes are TRBV5-1 and TRBJ1-4; D uncertain. Trimming left V 0 bases short and J 0 bases short, with 6 bases between. Germline CDR1 reads SGHRS; CDR2 reads YFSETQ. The CDR3 contains 15 residues. CDR3 sequence (DNA): TGCGCCAGCAGCTTGGGGCTTGCAACTAATGAAAAACTGTTTTTT. It specifies CASSLGLATNEKLFF.

Comment on this clone: The sample holds other DNA sequences that translate to the same CDR3. The chain carries TRBV5-1 and TRBJ1-5; D ambiguous. Germline lookup yields CDR1 SGHRS and CDR2 YFSETQ. The CDR3 has 13 amino acids. The V and J ends lost 0 bases and 7 bases respectively, with 8 bases between them. The CDR3 protein is CASSLAGGQPQHF. The CDR3 bases are TGCGCCAGCAGCTTGGCCGGCGGCCAGCCCCAGCATTTT.

The rearrangement links TRBV4-3 to TRBJ2-7; 9 bases are a match to TRBD1. The germline gives CDR1 LGHNA, CDR2 YSLEER. This CDR3 has 15 residues. With 5 bases clipped from V and 4 bases from J, the junction kept 9 bases outside the gene matches. CDR3 nucleotide sequence: TGCGCCAGCAGCATCGGGACAGGGAATTCTTACGAGCAGTACTTC. Residues: CASSIGTGNSYEQYF.

Written as DNA, the CDR3 is TGTGCCAGCAGCTCGACTCCCTCCTACGAGCAGTACTTC. Protein sequence: CASSSTPSYEQYF. The gene calls are TRBV7-9 and TRBJ2-7; D is undetermined. This CDR3 comprises 13 residues. V was trimmed by 4 bases and J by 0 bases, leaving 7 bases between them. Per germline, CDR1 SEHNR and CDR2 FQNEAQ (reference sequence). Variable domain in full (rest from reference TRBV7-9 and TRBJ2-7): DTGVSQNPRHKITKRGQNVTFRCDPISEHNRLYWYRQTLGQGPEFLTYFQNEAQLEKSRLLSDRFSAERPKGSFSTLEIQRTEQGDSAMYLCASSSTPSYEQYFGPGTRLTVT.

This sequence joins TRBV6-5 and TRBJ2-7, with 7 bases identical to TRBD2. V lost 7 bases, J lost 6 bases, and 9 bases stayed unmatched. There are 13 residues in the CDR3. Germline V gives CDR1 MNHEY, CDR2 SVGAGI. The CDR3 coding sequence is TGTGCCAGCAAGGAATTCGGGGAGGGCGAGCAGTACTTC. Encoded protein: CASKEFGEGEQYF.

This clone has more than one count but fewer than ten. This sequence joins TRBV28 and TRBJ2-7, with a possible D match to TRBD2 (6 bases). Germline values: CDR1 MDHEN, CDR2 SYDVKM. The CDR3 has 16 amino acids. The V and J ends lost 6 bases and 0 bases respectively, with 18 bases between them. The CDR3 is CASSPRENGRSYEQYF. For the CDR3, the DNA is TGTGCCAGCAGCCCGCGGGAAAACGGCCGCTCCTACGAGCAGTACTTC.

The chain links TRBV3-1 (or the pseudogene TRBV3-2) to TRBJ2-7; D perhaps matches TRBD2 (6 bases). The CDR3 runs to 15 residues. V was cut by 3 bases and J by 0 bases, with 12 bases left in between. Per the germline V gene, CDR1 is LGHDT and CDR2 is YNNKEL (reference sequence). The CDR3 here is CASSQSSVSSYEQYF. The CDR3 nucleotides read TGTGCCAGCAGCCAGTCTAGCGTAAGCTCCTACGAGCAGTACTTC.

The chain has TRBV28 and TRBJ1-3; 7 bases agree with TRBD1. This CDR3 has 14 residues. The germline gives CDR1 MDHEN, CDR2 SYDVKM. Trimming at V came to 5 bases and at J to 4 bases, leaving 5 bases not matched to a gene. The CDR3 region is CASSPTGAGNTIYF. The CDR3 DNA sequence: TGTGCCAGCAGTCCCACAGGGGCCGGAAACACCATATATTTT.

The V gene is TRBV7-2, the J gene TRBJ2-1; 7 bases are shared with TRBD2. The CDR3 spans 15 residues. The ends lost 1 base at V and 5 bases at J; junction bases unmatched: 5. CDR1 is SGHTA and CDR2 is FQGNSA in the germline V gene. CDR3: CASSLGGTKNNEQFF. CDR3 coding DNA: TGTGCCAGCAGCTTAGGTGGGACTAAAAACAATGAGCAGTTCTTC.

The chain links TRBV5-1 to TRBJ1-1; a weak D match, TRBD1 (6 bases). The CDR3 loop spans 15 amino acids. The V end lost 0 bases, the J end lost 0 bases, and 9 bases lay between the germline ends. The germline V gene encodes CDR1 SGHRS and CDR2 YFSETQ. CDR3 residues: CASSLEQGLNTEAFF. The CDR3 nucleotides are TGCGCCAGCAGCTTGGAACAGGGCCTGAACACTGAAGCTTTCTTT.

The V and J genes are TRBV12-3 or TRBV12-4 and TRBJ2-1, with D uncertain. Trimming removed 2 bases from V and 10 bases from J, with 12 bases in between. The CDR3 spans 13 residues. The CDR3 is CASSLIRTMEQFF. CDR3 coding DNA: TGTGCCAGCAGTTTAATAAGAACTATGGAGCAGTTCTTC.

The rearrangement joins TRBV11-3 to TRBJ2-7, with 8 bases that match TRBD1. This CDR3 comprises 15 residues. The J segment lost 0 bases and the V segment lost 4 bases, leaving 5 bases of the junction unmatched. Germline CDR1 SGHNT, CDR2 YENEEA. The CDR3 DNA sequence: TGTGCCAGCAGCTCCGGACAGGGAAGCTCCTACGAGCAGTACTTC. Translated, it gives CASSSGQGSSYEQYF.

The V gene is TRBV5-1, the J gene TRBJ2-3; TRBD2 matches at 9 bases. Germline V gene sequence: CDR1 SGHRS, CDR2 YFSETQ. V lost 0 bases, J lost 5 bases, and 4 bases stayed unmatched. The CDR3 has 15 residues. DNA of the CDR3: TGCGCCAGCAGCTTGGATGGCGGGAGGGGAGATACGCAGTATTTT. As protein: CASSLDGGRGDTQYF. Complete variable domain (other parts from reference TRBV5-1 and TRBJ2-3): KAGVTQTPRYLIKTRGQQVTLSCSPISGHRSVSWYQQTPGQGLQFLFEYFSETQRNKGNFPGRFSGRQFSNSRSEMNVSTLELGDSALYLCASSLDGGRGDTQYFGPGTRLTVL.

This clone appeared a few times. V gene TRBV5-1 combines with J gene TRBJ1-5; D is unresolved. The V and J ends lost 1 base and 5 bases respectively, with 7 bases between them. The CDR3 extends over 13 amino acids. Germline V gene sequence: CDR1 SGHRS, CDR2 YFSETQ. The CDR3 spells CASSLSTDQPQHF. The CDR3 DNA sequence: TGCGCCAGCAGCTTGTCCACTGATCAGCCCCAGCATTTT.

This rearrangement joins TRBV3-1 (or the pseudogene TRBV3-2) to TRBJ2-5, with D possibly matching TRBD1 (5 bases). The CDR3 contains 14 residues. The V end was cut by 1 base, the J end by 5 bases, with 11 bases between. CDR1 is LGHDT, CDR2 YNNKEL, per germline (reference sequence). This CDR3 is CASSQVVGAETQYF. CDR3 DNA: TGTGCCAGCAGCCAAGTGGTAGGGGCGGAGACCCAGTACTTC.

The J gene is TRBJ2-5, the V gene TRBV4-2; 8 nucleotides agree with TRBD2. J gave up 5 bases and V 0 bases, and 8 bases lay outside the gene matches. The CDR3 is 16 amino acids. In germline, CDR1 is LGHNA, CDR2 YNFKEQ. The chain's CDR3 is CASSQDYGAGGETQYF. The DNA for the CDR3 is TGTGCCAGCAGCCAAGATTACGGCGCGGGAGGCGAGACCCAGTACTTC.